This TCR beta chain comes out of a study of regulatory T cells in long-lasting Graves disease. Combining iRepertoire HTBI primers with Arm-PCR of CDR3 regions, the authors built TCR beta libraries. Each CDR3 protein is one row after TCRdb ran MiXCR on the multiplex PCR reads. This table holds approximately 360,000 distinct CDR3 sequences, 23% found once. The time point was: persistent/refractory GD, antithyroid drugs over 5 years with positive TRAb. Construction of the TCR library relied on RNA isolated from PBMCs. Blood from the periphery, about 9 milliliters in all, was drawn into EDTA tubes. Study-level results: Persistent Graves' patients had lower TCR diversity than newly diagnosed ones.

A word on this clonotype: Antigen unknown.

The TCR originated in a woman in her 40s with Graves disease. The sample here was peripheral blood mononuclear cells (PBMCs), taken when the disease was refractory, from a patient treated with antithyroid drugs.

The CDR3 DNA follows: TGCAGTGCTAGAGAAACAGACCACGTCCACGAGCAGTACTTC. Its protein is CSARETDHVHEQYF. This chain links TRBV20-1 with TRBJ2-7; D call uncertain. Germline lookup yields CDR1 DFQATT and CDR2 SNEGSKA (reference sequence). V lost 0 bases, J lost 5 bases, and 14 bases lay in between. The CDR3 runs 14 residues.